The clone carrying this TCR beta chain was seen repeatedly, ten times or more. These data belong to a study of metastatic and nonmetastatic thyroid tumors. There were no patients who had received any treatment before thyroid surgery. Germline V lookup: CDR1 MNHNS, CDR2 SASEGT. The CDR3 is 13 amino acids. Unmatched junction bases numbered 9, after V lost 6 bases and J lost 8 bases. TCRdb re-processed the PCR reads through MiXCR. The sample has 60,000 to 75,000 clones; approximately 4.1% are singletons. The chain couples TRBV6-1 to TRBJ1-2; TRBD1 aligns across 7 bases. The receptor comes from a female donor with papillary thyroid cancer or a benign thyroid nodule (not recorded which). Some clones in this sample may be carry-over from other donors' samples. The sample consisted of blood. CDR3 sequence: CASRPPGQWGYTF. The CDR3 nucleotides are TGTGCCAGCAGGCCACCGGGACAGTGGGGCTACACCTTC.